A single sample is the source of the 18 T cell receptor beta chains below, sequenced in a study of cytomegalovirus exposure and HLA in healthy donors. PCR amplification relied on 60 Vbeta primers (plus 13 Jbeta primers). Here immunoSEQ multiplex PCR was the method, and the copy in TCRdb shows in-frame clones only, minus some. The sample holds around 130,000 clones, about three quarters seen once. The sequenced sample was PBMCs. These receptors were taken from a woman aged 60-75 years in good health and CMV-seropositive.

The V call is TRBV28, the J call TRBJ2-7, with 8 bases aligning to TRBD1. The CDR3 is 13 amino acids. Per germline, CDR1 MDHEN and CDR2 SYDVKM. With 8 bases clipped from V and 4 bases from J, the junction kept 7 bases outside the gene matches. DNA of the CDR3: TGTGCCAGCGTTCCGGGACAGGCTTACGAGCAGTACTTC. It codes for CASVPGQAYEQYF.

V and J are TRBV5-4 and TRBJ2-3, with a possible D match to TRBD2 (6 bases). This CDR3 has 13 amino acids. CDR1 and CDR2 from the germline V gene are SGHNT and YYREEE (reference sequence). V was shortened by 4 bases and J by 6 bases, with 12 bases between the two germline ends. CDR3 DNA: TGTGCCAGCAGCCCGACGGACTACGATACGCAGTATTTT. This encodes CASSPTDYDTQYF.

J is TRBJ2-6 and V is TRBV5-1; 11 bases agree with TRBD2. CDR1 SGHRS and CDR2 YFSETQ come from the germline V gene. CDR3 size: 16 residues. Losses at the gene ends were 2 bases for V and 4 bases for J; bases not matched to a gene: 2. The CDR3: CASSFSGGVGANVLTF. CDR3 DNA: TGCGCCAGCAGCTTTAGCGGGGGGGTCGGGGCCAACGTCCTGACTTTC.

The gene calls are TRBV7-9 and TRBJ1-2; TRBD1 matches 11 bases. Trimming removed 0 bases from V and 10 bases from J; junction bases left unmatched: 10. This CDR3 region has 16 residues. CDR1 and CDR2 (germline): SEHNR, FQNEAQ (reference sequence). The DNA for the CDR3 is TGTGCCAGCAGCTTAGCTGGCTCGGGACAGGGGGAGGCCTACACCTTC. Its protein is CASSLAGSGQGEAYTF.

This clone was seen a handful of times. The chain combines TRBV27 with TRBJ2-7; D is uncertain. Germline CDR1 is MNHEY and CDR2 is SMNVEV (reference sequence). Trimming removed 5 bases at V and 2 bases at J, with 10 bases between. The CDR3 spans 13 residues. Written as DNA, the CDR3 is TGTGCCAGCAGTACCACCTCTACCTACGAGCAGTACTTC. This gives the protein CASSTTSTYEQYF.

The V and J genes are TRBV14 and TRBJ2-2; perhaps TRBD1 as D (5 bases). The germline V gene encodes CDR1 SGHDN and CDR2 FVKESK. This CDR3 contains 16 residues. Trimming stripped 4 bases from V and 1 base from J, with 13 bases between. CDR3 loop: CASSPRQRLNTGELFF. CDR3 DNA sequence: TGTGCCAGCAGCCCTCGACAGAGATTGAACACCGGGGAGCTGTTTTTT.

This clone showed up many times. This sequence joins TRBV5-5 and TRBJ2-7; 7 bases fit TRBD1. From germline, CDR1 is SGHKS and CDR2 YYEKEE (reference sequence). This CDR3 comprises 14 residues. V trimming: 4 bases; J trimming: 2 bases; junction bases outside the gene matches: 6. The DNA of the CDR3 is TGTGCCAGCAGCCCCGGACAGGAAACCTACGAGCAGTACTTC. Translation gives CASSPGQETYEQYF.

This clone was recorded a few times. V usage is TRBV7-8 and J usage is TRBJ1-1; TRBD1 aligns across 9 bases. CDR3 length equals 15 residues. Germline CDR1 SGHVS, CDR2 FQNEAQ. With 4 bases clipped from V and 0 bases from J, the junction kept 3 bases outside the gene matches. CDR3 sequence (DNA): TGTGCCAGCAGCTCCGGACAGGGGATGAACACTGAAGCTTTCTTT. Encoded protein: CASSSGQGMNTEAFF.

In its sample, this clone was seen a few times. The CDR3 DNA reads TGTGCCAGCACCCCCCGGCTAGGCACAGATACGCAGTATTTT. Translating gives CASTPRLGTDTQYF. The V call is TRBV28, the J call TRBJ2-3, with D hard to call. Trimming took 7 bases from V and 1 from J, leaving 12 bases between them. Germline V gives CDR1 MDHEN, CDR2 SYDVKM. This CDR3 region has 14 residues. Drawing the rest from reference TRBV28 and TRBJ2-3, the complete variable domain is DVKVTQSSRYLVKRTGEKVFLECVQDMDHENMFWYRQDPGLGLRLIYFSYDVKMKEKGDIPEGYSVSREKKERFSLILESASTNQTSMYLCASTPRLGTDTQYFGPGTRLTVL.

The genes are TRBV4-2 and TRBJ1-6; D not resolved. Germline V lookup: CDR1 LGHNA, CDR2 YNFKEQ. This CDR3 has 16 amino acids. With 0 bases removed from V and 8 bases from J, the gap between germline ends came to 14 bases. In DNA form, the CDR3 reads TGTGCCAGCAGCCAAGATAGGGCGCTGAGGGATTCACCCCTCCACTTT. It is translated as CASSQDRALRDSPLHF.

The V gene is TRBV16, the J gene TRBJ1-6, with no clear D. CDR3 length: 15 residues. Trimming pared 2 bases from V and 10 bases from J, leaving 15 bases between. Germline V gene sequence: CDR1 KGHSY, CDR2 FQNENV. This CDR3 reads CASSQRTLIGSPLHF. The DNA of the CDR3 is TGTGCCAGCAGCCAACGGACTCTGATCGGATCACCCCTCCACTTT.

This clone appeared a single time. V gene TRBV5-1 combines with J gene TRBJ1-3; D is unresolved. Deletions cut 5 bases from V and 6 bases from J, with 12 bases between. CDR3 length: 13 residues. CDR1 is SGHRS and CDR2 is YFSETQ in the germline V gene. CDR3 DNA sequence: TGCGCCAGCAGGGAGCCTGTTGAAAACACCATATATTTT. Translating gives CASREPVENTIYF.

CDR3 residues: CASRLWGDPNLGQYF. CDR3 bases: TGTGCCAGCAGGCTTTGGGGCGACCCGAACCTAGGGCAGTACTTC. The chain couples TRBV5-5 to TRBJ2-7; TRBD1 might be the D (5 bases). This CDR3 has 15 residues. Germline lookup yields CDR1 SGHKS and CDR2 YYEKEE (reference sequence). Between the trimmed V and J ends, which lost 5 bases and 9 bases, there was a span of 24 bases.

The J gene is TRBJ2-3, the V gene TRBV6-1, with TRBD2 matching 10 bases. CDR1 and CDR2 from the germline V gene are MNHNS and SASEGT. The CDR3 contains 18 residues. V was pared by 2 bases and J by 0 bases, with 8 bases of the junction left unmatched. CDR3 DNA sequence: TGTGCCAGCAGTGAACAGATTAGCGGGGGGCCTAGCACAGATACGCAGTATTTT. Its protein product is CASSEQISGGPSTDTQYF.

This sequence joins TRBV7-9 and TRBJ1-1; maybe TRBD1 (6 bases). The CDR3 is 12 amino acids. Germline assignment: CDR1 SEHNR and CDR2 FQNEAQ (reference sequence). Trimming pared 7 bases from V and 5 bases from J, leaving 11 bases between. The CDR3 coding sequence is TGTGCCAGCACCTCGAGGGGGACTGAAGCTTTCTTT. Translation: CASTSRGTEAFF.

The CDR3 sequence: CASSLITGFGEQYF. The DNA for the CDR3 is TGTGCCAGCAGCCTTATAACAGGGTTTGGCGAGCAGTACTTC. The chain joins TRBV6-5 to TRBJ2-7, with D possibly matching TRBD1 (6 bases). Trimming cost V 6 bases and J 6 bases, with 18 bases left between them. Germline V gene lookup returns CDR1 MNHEY and CDR2 SVGAGI. CDR3 length: 14 residues.

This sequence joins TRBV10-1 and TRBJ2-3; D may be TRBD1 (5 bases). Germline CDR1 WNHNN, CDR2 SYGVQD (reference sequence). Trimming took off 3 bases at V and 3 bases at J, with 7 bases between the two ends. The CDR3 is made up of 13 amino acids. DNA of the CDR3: TGCGCCAGCAGTGACAGGGTAACAGATACGCAGTATTTT. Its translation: CASSDRVTDTQYF.

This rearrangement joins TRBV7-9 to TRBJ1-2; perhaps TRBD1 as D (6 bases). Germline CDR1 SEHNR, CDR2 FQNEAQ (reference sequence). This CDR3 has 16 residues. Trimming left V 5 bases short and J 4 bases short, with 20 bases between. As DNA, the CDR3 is TGTGCCAGCAGCCTCCGGACAGACTTGAATATCTATGGCTACACCTTC. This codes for CASSLRTDLNIYGYTF.